The rows below give T cell receptor beta chains drawn from one sample of a study of blood T cells in healthy people across ages. TCRdb analysed the 5' RACE reads with MiXCR anew, one entry per CDR3 protein. The sample holds 1.5 million to 2 million distinct CDR3 sequences, roughly 32% seen once. The sequencing input was blood. The receptors here all came from a woman in her thirties in good health. Each CDR3 is given with its conserved first and last residue. D genes are given only for firm matches. Clone size is not always given. Where it is, it says once, few, many or a class for expanded clones.

>TRBJ2-1|TRBD2|.|TRBV10-3
TGTGCCATCAGTCGGCCTAGCGGGGGTTGGCAGTTCTTC
CAISRPSGGWQFF
>TRBJ2-3|.|.|TRBV10-3
TGTGCCATCAGTGAGTCGTTGGAGAACACGCAGTATTTT
CAISESLENTQYF
>TRBJ1-5|.|few|TRBV2
TGTGCCAGCAGCGTGGAGGCCAGCAATCAGCCCCAGCATTTT
CASSVEASNQPQHF
>TRBJ2-2|TRBD1|.|TRBV5-4
TGTGCCAGCAGCTTTAGGGACAGAGTAAACACCGGGGAGCTGTTTTTT
CASSFRDRVNTGELFF
>TRBJ2-7|.|.|TRBV5-6
TGTGCCAGCTCCCCTGGGATGGGCGAGCAGTACTTC
CASSPGMGEQYF
>TRBJ1-4|.|few|TRBV7-9
TGTGCCAGCATCCAGAAAGTGGGTGAAAAACTGTTTTTT
CASIQKVGEKLFF
>TRBJ1-2|.|few|TRBV30
TGTGCCTGGAGTGCAGGGAACTATGGCTACACCTTC
CAWSAGNYGYTF
>TRBJ2-1|.|few|TRBV7-3
TGTGCCAGCAGCGCGTCAAACCCTTTACATGAGCGGTTCTTC
CASSASNPLHERFF
>TRBJ2-1|TRBD2|.|TRBV6-5
TGTGCCAGCAGTTACTTAACTAGCGGGGGGGCCTCCTACAATGAGCAGTTCTTC
CASSYLTSGGASYNEQFF
>TRBJ1-5|.|.|TRBV7-8
TGTGCCAGCAGCCCTACCAATAGCAATCAGCCCCAGCATTTT
CASSPTNSNQPQHF
>TRBJ2-7|.|few|TRBV29-1
TGCAGCGTTGCAGAGGGGCCCTACGAGCAGTACTTC
CSVAEGPYEQYF
>TRBJ1-1|.|.|TRBV25-1
TGTGCCAGCAGTGAAGGAGGCAGGGCTGTTTTCTTT
CASSEGGRAVFF
>TRBJ2-7|.|few|TRBV20-1
TGCAGTGCTAGGGGTGAAAGGGCCGGGATGTGGTACGAGCAGTACTTC
CSARGERAGMWYEQYF
>TRBJ1-2|TRBD1|.|TRBV2
TGTGCCAGCAGTGACCGGACAGGGAGGAACTATGGCTACACCTTC
CASSDRTGRNYGYTF
>TRBJ2-5|TRBD1|few|TRBV12-3/TRBV12-4
TGTGCCAGCACCCCGGACAGGGTTGAGACCCAGTACTTC
CASTPDRVETQYF
>TRBJ2-5|.|.|TRBV27
TGTGCCAGCACTCCGACGGGGCCGCGGGAGACCCAGTACTTC
CASTPTGPRETQYF
>TRBJ2-5|.|.|TRBV5-1
TGCGCCAGCAGCTCCTTGGGGATACCGGCAGAGACCCAGTACTTC
CASSSLGIPAETQYF
>TRBJ1-1|.|once|TRBV29-1
TGCAGCGTGAAGGTGACCGATTCGGGGAACACTGAAGCTTTCTTT
CSVKVTDSGNTEAFF
>TRBJ2-7|.|.|TRBV20-1
TGCAGTGACAGAGGGGGGTCCTACGAGCAGTACTTC
CSDRGGSYEQYF
>TRBJ2-7|TRBD1|many|TRBV27
TGCGCCAGCAGCTACCGGGACAGGGCCTACGAGCAGTACTTC
CASSYRDRAYEQYF
>TRBJ2-7|.|.|TRBV10-3
TGTGCCATCAGTGATTCGCATCTTTACAAGCAGTACTTC
CAISDSHLYKQYF
>TRBJ1-2|TRBD1|many|TRBV13
TGTGCCAGCAGCATGGGGACAGCCTTTCTCTATGGCTACACCTTC
CASSMGTAFLYGYTF
>TRBJ1-1|TRBD1|.|TRBV20-1
TGCAGTGCCGACAGGGGGGGGGATACTGAAGCTTTCTTT
CSADRGGDTEAFF
>TRBJ2-1|.|once|TRBV27
TGTGCCAGCAGTCCCTCGGGGTGGCAGGGCGGAGATGAGCAGTTCTTC
CASSPSGWQGGDEQFF
>TRBJ2-6|TRBD2|few|TRBV27
TGTGCCAGCAGTTCCAAGCGGGGGGGCAACCCCGACAAATCTGGGGCCAACGTCCTGACTTTC
CASSSKRGGNPDKSGANVLTF
>TRBJ2-6|.|.|TRBV11-2
TGTGCCAGCAGCTTAGAGGCAATAAGTCCATCTCTCGGTGGGGCCAACGTCCTGACTTTC
CASSLEAISPSLGGANVLTF
>TRBJ2-3|TRBD2|.|TRBV7-6
TGTGCCAGCAGCTTAAGCACCGGGGGGGCCCCAGATACGCAGTATTTT
CASSLSTGGAPDTQYF
>TRBJ2-1|TRBD2|few|TRBV6-2/TRBV6-3
TGTGCCAGCGCTACTAGCGGGAGGGGAGGGGAGCAGTTCTTC
CASATSGRGGEQFF
>TRBJ2-7|TRBD1|.|TRBV20-1
TGCAGTGCTAGATCGGGACAGGGGAGGTACGAGCAGTACTTC
CSARSGQGRYEQYF
>TRBJ2-5|TRBD2|.|TRBV5-1
TGCGCCAGCAGAGGACTAGCGCATCAAGAGATCCAGTACTTC
CASRGLAHQEIQYF
>TRBJ2-5|.|few|TRBV20-1
TGCAGTGCTGCACCACCCTACGGGAGTCGGAAAGAGACCCAGTACTTC
CSAAPPYGSRKETQYF
>TRBJ2-5|.|.|TRBV27
TGTGCCAGCAGCCCTGGGGCGACTAACCAAGAGACCCAGTACTTC
CASSPGATNQETQYF
>TRBJ2-3|.|few|TRBV5-1
TGCGCCAGCAGCGTCGGATCGATCACGCAGTATTTT
CASSVGSITQYF
>TRBJ2-7|.|.|TRBV30
TGTGCCTGGAGTCGGGACTTCTCCTCTAACGAGCAGTACTTC
CAWSRDFSSNEQYF
>TRBJ2-3|TRBD2|many|TRBV20-1
TGCAGTGCTAGTCCAACCGGGACTAGCGGTATAACAACTAGCACAGATACGCAGTATTTT
CSASPTGTSGITTSTDTQYF
>TRBJ2-5|.|.|TRBV14
TGTGCCAGCAGCCAAGAGGGAGGAGACCCGATTGGGAAGACCCAGTACTTC
CASSQEGGDPIGKTQYF
>TRBJ2-7|.|.|TRBV7-9
TGTGCCAGCAGCGCCCTCGTAAGTGAGCAGTACTTC
CASSALVSEQYF
>TRBJ1-5|.|.|TRBV27
TGTGCCAGCAGAAGGGTGGGGGGCAATCAGCCCCAGCATTTT
CASRRVGGNQPQHF
>TRBJ2-7|.|few|TRBV3-1
TGTGCCAGCAGCCAAAGCACCTACGAGCAGTACTTC
CASSQSTYEQYF
>TRBJ1-5|.|many|TRBV4-1
TGCGCCAGCAGCCAAGACAGTACTGGTGGGCAGCCCCAGCATTTT
CASSQDSTGGQPQHF
>TRBJ2-3|TRBD2|few|TRBV9
TGTGCCAGCAATCCCAGCGGGGGTGGCGCAGATACGCAGTATTTT
CASNPSGGGADTQYF
>TRBJ2-7|TRBD2|few|TRBV11-2
TGTGCCAGCAGCTTAGAGTTACTAGCGGGAAACTACGAGCAGTACTTC
CASSLELLAGNYEQYF
>TRBJ2-5|TRBD2|few|TRBV20-1
TGCAGTGCTGGGACTAGCGGGAGGCAAGAGACCCAGTACTTC
CSAGTSGRQETQYF
>TRBJ2-3|.|.|TRBV10-3
TGTGCCATCAGTGAGTCCCCGGACCCCGGAGGGGATACGCAGTATTTT
CAISESPDPGGDTQYF
>TRBJ1-2|.|few|TRBV9
TGTGCCAGCAGCGGGGGGCCGGGACCTACCTCCTATGGCTACACCTTC
CASSGGPGPTSYGYTF
>TRBJ2-7|.|.|TRBV5-1
TGCGCCAGCAGCTTCACCATCCAAGGCTACGAGCAGTACTTC
CASSFTIQGYEQYF